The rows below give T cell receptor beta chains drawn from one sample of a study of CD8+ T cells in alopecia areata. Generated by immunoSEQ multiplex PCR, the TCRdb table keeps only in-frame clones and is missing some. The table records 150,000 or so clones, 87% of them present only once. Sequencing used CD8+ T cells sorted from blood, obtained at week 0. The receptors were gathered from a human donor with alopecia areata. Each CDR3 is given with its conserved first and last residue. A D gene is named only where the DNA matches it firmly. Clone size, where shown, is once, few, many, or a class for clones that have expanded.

CDR3: CSVGGQGSVEQYF; DNA: TGCAGCGTTGGTGGACAGGGAAGCGTCGAGCAGTACTTC; V: TRBV29-1; J: TRBJ2-7; D: TRBD1; size: .
CDR3: CASSLGPGERYEQYF; DNA: TGTGCCAGCAGCTTAGGCCCAGGGGAAAGGTACGAGCAGTACTTC; V: TRBV7-9; J: TRBJ2-7; D: .; size: .
CDR3: CASSYPGLPYNEQFF; DNA: TGTGCCAGCAGTTACCCGGGACTCCCGTACAATGAGCAGTTCTTC; V: TRBV6-6; J: TRBJ2-1; D: .; size: .
CDR3: CASSDGGGPDYEQYF; DNA: TGTGCCAGCAGTGACGGCGGCGGCCCAGACTACGAGCAGTACTTC; V: TRBV9; J: TRBJ2-7; D: .; size: .
CDR3: CSVHSLAGVVWETQYF; DNA: TGCAGCGTTCATTCACTAGCGGGAGTGGTATGGGAGACCCAGTACTTC; V: TRBV29-1; J: TRBJ2-5; D: TRBD2; size: .
CDR3: CASSDPGLDLSYEQYF; DNA: TGTGCCAGCAGTGACCCGGGACTCGACCTCTCCTACGAGCAGTACTTC; V: TRBV2; J: TRBJ2-7; D: .; size: .
CDR3: CAISRDSSYEQYF; DNA: TGTGCCATCAGCCGGGACAGCTCCTACGAGCAGTACTTC; V: TRBV10-3; J: TRBJ2-7; D: TRBD1; size: .
CDR3: CASSQGFTSGGYEQYF; DNA: TGCGCCAGCAGCCAAGGCTTTACTAGCGGAGGCTACGAGCAGTACTTC; V: TRBV4-1; J: TRBJ2-7; D: TRBD2; size: .
CDR3: CSVGTSNTGELFF; DNA: TGCAGCGTCGGGACATCAAACACCGGGGAGCTGTTTTTT; V: TRBV29-1; J: TRBJ2-2; D: .; size: .
CDR3: CASSLALREDTDTQYF; DNA: TGTGCCAGCAGCTTAGCGTTGCGGGAGGACACAGATACGCAGTATTTT; V: TRBV7-9; J: TRBJ2-3; D: TRBD2; size: .
CDR3: CASSTGANVLTF; DNA: TGTGCCAGTAGTACTGGGGCCAACGTCCTGACTTTC; V: TRBV19; J: TRBJ2-6; D: .; size: once
CDR3: CASSLGVLQSETQYF; DNA: TGTGCCAGCAGCTTAGGGGTTCTTCAGTCGGAGACCCAGTACTTC; V: TRBV7-9; J: TRBJ2-5; D: .; size: .
CDR3: CASSYTSGGTDTQYF; DNA: TGTGCCAGCAGTTATACTAGCGGGGGCACAGATACGCAGTATTTT; V: TRBV6-6; J: TRBJ2-3; D: TRBD2; size: few